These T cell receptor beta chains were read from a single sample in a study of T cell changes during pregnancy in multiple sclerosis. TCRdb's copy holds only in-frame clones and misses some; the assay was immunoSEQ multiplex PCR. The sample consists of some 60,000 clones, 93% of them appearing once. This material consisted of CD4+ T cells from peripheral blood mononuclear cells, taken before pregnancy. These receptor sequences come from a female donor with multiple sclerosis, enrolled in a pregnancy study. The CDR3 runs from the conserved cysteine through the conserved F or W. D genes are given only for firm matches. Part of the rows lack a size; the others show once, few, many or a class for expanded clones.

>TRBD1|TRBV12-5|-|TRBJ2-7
CASGLVLGTGDEQYF
TGTGCTAGTGGTTTGGTACTTGGGACAGGGGACGAGCAGTACTTC
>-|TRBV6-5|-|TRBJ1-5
CASRQNSNQPQHF
TGTGCCAGCCGACAAAATAGCAATCAGCCCCAGCATTTT
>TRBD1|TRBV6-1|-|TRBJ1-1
CASKSDRGSTEAFF
TGTGCCAGCAAATCGGACAGGGGGAGCACTGAAGCTTTCTTT
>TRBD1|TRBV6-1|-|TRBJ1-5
CASRGQGRSNQPQHF
TGTGCCAGCCGCGGACAGGGACGGAGCAATCAGCCCCAGCATTTT
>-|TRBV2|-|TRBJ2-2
CASSNRWTGELFF
TGTGCCAGCAGTAACAGGTGGACCGGGGAGCTGTTTTTT
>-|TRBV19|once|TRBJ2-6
CASSIGAGWAGANVLTF
TGTGCCAGTAGTATTGGGGCAGGGTGGGCTGGGGCCAACGTCCTGACTTTC
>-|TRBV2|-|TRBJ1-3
CASKSSGNTIYF
TGTGCCAGCAAGAGCTCTGGAAACACCATATATTTT
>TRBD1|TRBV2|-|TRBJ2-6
CASTRTGISGANVLTF
TGTGCCAGCACAAGGACAGGCATCTCTGGGGCCAACGTCCTGACTTTC
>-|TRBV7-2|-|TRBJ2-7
CASSPSTEYEQYF
TGTGCCAGCAGCCCTAGTACCGAATACGAGCAGTACTTC
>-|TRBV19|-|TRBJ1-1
CASSQAQGAEAFF
TGTGCCAGTAGCCAGGCCCAAGGGGCTGAAGCTTTCTTT
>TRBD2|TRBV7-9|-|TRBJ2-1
CASSLRPVLAGANEQFF
TGTGCCAGCAGCTTAAGGCCCGTCTTAGCGGGAGCCAATGAGCAGTTCTTC
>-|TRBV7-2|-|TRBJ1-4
CASSRDILAEKLFF
TGTGCCAGCAGCCGTGATATATTAGCTGAAAAACTGTTTTTT
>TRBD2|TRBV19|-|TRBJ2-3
CASSILRREAFRDTQYF
TGTGCCAGTAGTATTCTTCGGCGGGAGGCTTTCAGAGATACGCAGTATTTT
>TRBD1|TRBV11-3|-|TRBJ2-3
CASSLRQGSTDTQYF
TGTGCCAGCAGCCTAAGACAGGGGTCCACAGATACGCAGTATTTT
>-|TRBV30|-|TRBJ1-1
CAWSGQVGTEAFF
TGTGCCTGGAGTGGACAGGTGGGGACTGAAGCTTTCTTT
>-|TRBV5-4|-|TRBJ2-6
CASSHRDTGANVLTF
TGTGCCAGCAGCCACAGGGATACTGGGGCCAACGTCCTGACTTTC
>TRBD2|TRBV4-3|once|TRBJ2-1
CASSQEAGGSYNEQFF
TGCGCCAGCAGCCAAGAAGCGGGAGGCTCCTACAATGAGCAGTTCTTC
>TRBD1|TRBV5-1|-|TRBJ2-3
CASTRTGDSTDTQYF
TGCGCCAGCACCCGGACAGGGGACTCCACAGATACGCAGTATTTT
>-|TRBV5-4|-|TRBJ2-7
CASSLEASDTYEQYF
TGTGCCAGCAGCTTGGAGGCTAGCGACACCTACGAGCAGTACTTC
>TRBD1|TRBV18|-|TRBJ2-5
CASSPIAGQGATQETQYF
TGTGCCAGCTCACCTATCGCTGGACAGGGGGCGACCCAAGAGACCCAGTACTTC
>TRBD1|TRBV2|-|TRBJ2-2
CASSSRRGRTGELFF
TGTGCCAGCAGTTCACGCAGGGGGCGTACCGGGGAGCTGTTTTTT
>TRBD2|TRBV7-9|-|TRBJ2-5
CASSSGLAGGPETQYF
TGTGCCAGCAGCTCAGGACTAGCGGGAGGGCCCGAGACCCAGTACTTC
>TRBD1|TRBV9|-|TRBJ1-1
CASSALTGAEAFF
TGTGCCAGCAGCGCCCTGACAGGGGCTGAAGCTTTCTTT
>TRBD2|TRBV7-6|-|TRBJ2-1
CASSSTSGRAFNEQFF
TGTGCCAGCAGCTCTACTAGCGGGAGGGCCTTCAATGAGCAGTTCTTC
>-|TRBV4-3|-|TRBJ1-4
CASSFLVSSNEKLFF
TGCGCCAGCAGTTTTCTTGTCTCGAGTAATGAAAAACTGTTTTTT
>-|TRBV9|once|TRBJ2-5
CASSVGLALGETQYF
TGTGCCAGCAGCGTAGGTCTAGCGTTGGGAGAGACCCAGTACTTC
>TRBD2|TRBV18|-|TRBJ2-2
CASSPALAGVYTGELFF
TGTGCCAGCTCACCGGCACTAGCGGGAGTATACACCGGGGAGCTGTTTTTT
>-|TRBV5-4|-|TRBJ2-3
CASSLGLQYF
TGTGCCAGCAGCTTGGGACTCCAGTATTTT
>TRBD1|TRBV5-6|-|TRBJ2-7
CASSPPGQGVRSYEQYF
TGTGCCAGCAGCCCACCGGGACAGGGAGTAAGGTCCTACGAGCAGTACTTC
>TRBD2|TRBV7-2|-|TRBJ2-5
CASSLAGEGETQYF
TGTGCCAGCAGCTTGGCGGGGGAGGGAGAGACCCAGTACTTC
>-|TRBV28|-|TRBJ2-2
CASSLNTGELFF
TGTGCCAGCAGCCTAAACACCGGGGAGCTGTTTTTT
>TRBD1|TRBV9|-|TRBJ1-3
CASSVEGGAGTGNTIYF
TGTGCCAGCAGCGTAGAAGGGGGCGCGGGTACTGGAAACACCATATATTTT
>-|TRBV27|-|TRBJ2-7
CASSPQTDTYEQYF
TGTGCCAGCAGTCCCCAGACAGATACCTACGAGCAGTACTTC
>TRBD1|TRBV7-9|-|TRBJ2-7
CASSLAGTGGREQYF
TGTGCCAGCAGCTTAGCCGGGACAGGGGGGAGAGAGCAGTACTTC
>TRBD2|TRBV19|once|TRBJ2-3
CASSISGGRADTQYF
TGTGCCAGTAGTATTTCGGGCGGGAGAGCAGATACGCAGTATTTT
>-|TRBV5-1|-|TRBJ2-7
CASRPPGRNYEQYF
TGCGCCAGCAGGCCACCGGGAAGGAACTACGAGCAGTACTTC
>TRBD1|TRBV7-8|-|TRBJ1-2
CASSPGWDRPLGYTF
TGTGCCAGCAGCCCGGGGTGGGACAGACCGTTAGGCTACACCTTC
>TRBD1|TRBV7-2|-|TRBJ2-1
CASSPLGTGSYNEQFF
TGTGCCAGCAGCCCGTTAGGGACAGGCTCCTACAATGAGCAGTTCTTC
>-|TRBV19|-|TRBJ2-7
CASSGPGYEQYF
TGTGCCAGTAGTGGGCCGGGGTACGAGCAGTACTTC
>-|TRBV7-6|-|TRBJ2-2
CASSTNTGELFF
TGTGCCAGCAGCACTAACACCGGGGAGCTGTTTTTT
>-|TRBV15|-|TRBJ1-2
CATSRGQARMEGYTF
TGTGCCACCAGCAGAGGACAGGCCCGAATGGAGGGCTACACCTTC
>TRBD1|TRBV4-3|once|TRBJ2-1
CASSPPGQGSNEQFF
TGCGCCAGCAGCCCACCGGGACAGGGATCCAATGAGCAGTTCTTC
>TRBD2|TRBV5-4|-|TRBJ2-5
CASSIRGGTQETQYF
TGTGCCAGCAGCATCCGGGGGGGGACTCAAGAGACCCAGTACTTC
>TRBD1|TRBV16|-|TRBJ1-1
CASSLLQGAGTTEAFF
TGTGCCAGCAGCCTACTTCAGGGGGCGGGGACCACTGAAGCTTTCTTT
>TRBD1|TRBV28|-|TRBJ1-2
CASSSYSGGAGYTF
TGTGCCAGCAGTTCCTACTCAGGGGGTGCAGGCTACACCTTC
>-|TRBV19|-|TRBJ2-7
CARIQEPRTYEQYF
TGTGCCAGGATACAGGAACCGCGGACCTACGAGCAGTACTTC
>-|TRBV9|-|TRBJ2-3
CASSVADTQYF
TGTGCCAGCAGCGTAGCGGATACGCAGTATTTT
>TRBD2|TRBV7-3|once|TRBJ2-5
CASSRGLVETQYF
TGTGCCAGCAGCCGAGGACTAGTTGAGACCCAGTACTTC
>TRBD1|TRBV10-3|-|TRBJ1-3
CAISEGQGTGNTIYF
TGTGCCATCAGTGAGGGACAGGGCACTGGAAACACCATATATTTT
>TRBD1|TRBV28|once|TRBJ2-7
CASSSSGTGKYEQYF
TGTGCCAGCAGTTCCTCCGGGACAGGGAAGTACGAGCAGTACTTC
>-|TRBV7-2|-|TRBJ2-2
CASSSPSAAGELFF
TGTGCCAGCAGCTCCCCTAGCGCTGCCGGGGAGCTGTTTTTT
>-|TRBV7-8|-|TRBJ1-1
CASSLVGGNTEAFF
TGTGCCAGCAGCTTAGTTGGAGGGAACACTGAAGCTTTCTTT
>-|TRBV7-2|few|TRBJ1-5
CASSAQNPGHNQPQHF
TGTGCCAGCAGCGCCCAGAATCCAGGGCACAATCAGCCCCAGCATTTT
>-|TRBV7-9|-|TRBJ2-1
CASSLERGGYNEQFF
TGTGCCAGCAGCTTGGAAAGGGGGGGTTACAATGAGCAGTTCTTC